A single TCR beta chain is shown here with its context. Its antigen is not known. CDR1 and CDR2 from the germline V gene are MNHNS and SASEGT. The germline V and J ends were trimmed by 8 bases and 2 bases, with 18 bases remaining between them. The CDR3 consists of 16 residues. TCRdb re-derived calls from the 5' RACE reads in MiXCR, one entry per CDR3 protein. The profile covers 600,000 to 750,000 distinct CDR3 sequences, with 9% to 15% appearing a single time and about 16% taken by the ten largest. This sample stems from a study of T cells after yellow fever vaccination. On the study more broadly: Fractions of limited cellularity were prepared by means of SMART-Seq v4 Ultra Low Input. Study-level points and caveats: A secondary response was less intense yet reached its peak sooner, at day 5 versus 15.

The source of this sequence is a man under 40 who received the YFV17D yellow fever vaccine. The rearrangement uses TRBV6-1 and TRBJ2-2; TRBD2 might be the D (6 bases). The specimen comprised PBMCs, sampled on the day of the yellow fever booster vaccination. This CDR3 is CASRKKIAVNTGELFF. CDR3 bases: TGTGCCAGCCGAAAAAAAATAGCGGTTAACACCGGGGAGCTGTTTTTT.